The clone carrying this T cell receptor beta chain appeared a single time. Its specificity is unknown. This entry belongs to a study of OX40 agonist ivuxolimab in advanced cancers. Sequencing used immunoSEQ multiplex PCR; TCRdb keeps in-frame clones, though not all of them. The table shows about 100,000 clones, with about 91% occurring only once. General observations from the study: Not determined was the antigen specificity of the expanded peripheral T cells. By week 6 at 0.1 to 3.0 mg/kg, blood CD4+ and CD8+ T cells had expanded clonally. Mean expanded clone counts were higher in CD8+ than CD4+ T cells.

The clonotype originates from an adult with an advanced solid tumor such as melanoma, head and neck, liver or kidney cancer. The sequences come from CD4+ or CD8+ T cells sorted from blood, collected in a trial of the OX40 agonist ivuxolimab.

For the CDR3, the DNA is TGTGCCAGCAGCTTGGCTCGACTAGCGATCTACAATGAGCAGTTCTTC. It yields the protein CASSLARLAIYNEQFF. The genes are TRBV5-6 and TRBJ2-1; TRBD2 matches at 8 bases. The V gene end was trimmed by 0 bases and the J gene end by 3 bases; junction bases not matched to a gene: 5. Germline assignment: CDR1 SGHDT and CDR2 YYEEEE. The CDR3 runs to 16 residues.